This TCR beta chain was recovered during a study of radiation and T cells in renal cell carcinoma. Study background: Nephrectomy followed 15 Gy stereotactic body radiation by 4 weeks.

The CDR3 is 15 residues long. V was pared by 7 bases and J by 6 bases, with 9 bases of the junction left unmatched. Per the germline V gene, CDR1 is SGHTA and CDR2 is FQGNSA. Specified time point: baseline pretreatment blood. This sample's treatment: 15 Gy SBRT to primary tumor, nephrectomy 4 weeks later. Here immunoSEQ multiplex PCR was the method, and the copy in TCRdb shows in-frame clones only, minus some. This table has 90,000 to 100,000 clones, less than 90% appearing once. J is TRBJ2-1 and V is TRBV7-2, with TRBD2 matching 10 bases. The receptor was derived from a man aged 50-60 years with renal cell carcinoma. The sequences come from blood, collected from a patient whose treatment included radiotherapy and nephrectomy. The CDR3 protein is CASTSSRTSGNEQFF. The DNA of the CDR3 is TGTGCCAGCACCTCCTCGAGGACTAGCGGCAATGAGCAGTTCTTC.